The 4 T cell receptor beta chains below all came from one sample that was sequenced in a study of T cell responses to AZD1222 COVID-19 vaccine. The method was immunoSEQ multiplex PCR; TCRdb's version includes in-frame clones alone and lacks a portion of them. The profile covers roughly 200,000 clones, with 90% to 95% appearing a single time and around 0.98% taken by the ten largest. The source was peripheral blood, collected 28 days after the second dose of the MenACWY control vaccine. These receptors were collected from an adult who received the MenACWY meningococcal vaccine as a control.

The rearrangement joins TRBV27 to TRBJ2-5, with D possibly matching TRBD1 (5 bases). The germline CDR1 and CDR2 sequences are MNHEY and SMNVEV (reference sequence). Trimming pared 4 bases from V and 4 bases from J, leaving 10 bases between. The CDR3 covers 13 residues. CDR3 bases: TGTGCCAGCAGTTCCCAGGGAAGAGAGACCCAGTACTTC. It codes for CASSSQGRETQYF.

The CDR3 coding sequence is TGTGCCAGCAGTGGGACAGGTGGTGGGGAAGAGACCCAGTACTTC. Translation: CASSGTGGGEETQYF. This chain connects TRBV28 to TRBJ2-5; 8 nucleotides align to TRBD1. This CDR3 has 15 amino acids. Per germline, CDR1 MDHEN and CDR2 SYDVKM. The J segment lost 3 bases and the V segment lost 5 bases, leaving 8 bases of the junction unmatched.

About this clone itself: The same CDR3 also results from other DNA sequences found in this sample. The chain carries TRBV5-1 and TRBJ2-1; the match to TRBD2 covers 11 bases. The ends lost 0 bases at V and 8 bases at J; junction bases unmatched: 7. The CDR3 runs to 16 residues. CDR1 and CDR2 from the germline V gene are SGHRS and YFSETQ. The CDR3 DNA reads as TGCGCCAGCAGCTTGGGAACTAGCGGGGGTCGGGATGAGCAGTTCTTC. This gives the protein CASSLGTSGGRDEQFF.

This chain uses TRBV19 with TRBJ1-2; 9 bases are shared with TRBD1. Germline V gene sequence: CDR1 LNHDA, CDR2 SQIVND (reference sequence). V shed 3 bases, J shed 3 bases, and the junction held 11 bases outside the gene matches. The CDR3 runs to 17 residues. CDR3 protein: CASSISVGTGTHYGYTF. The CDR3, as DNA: TGTGCCAGTAGTATTTCTGTCGGGACAGGGACTCACTATGGCTACACCTTC.